The 30 T cell receptor beta chains listed next were all sequenced from one sample in a study of shared clonotypes between healthy human individuals. The assay was immunoSEQ multiplex PCR, and TCRdb's table has in-frame clones only and misses some. Altogether fewer than 400,000 clones are present, under 80% being singletons, with the ten largest covering 10% to 13%. Sequenced material: memory CD4+ T cells sorted from blood. The subset is: CD45RA-negative fraction. The receptor source for this set is a young man in good health.

CDR3 bases: TGCGCCAGCAGTGATGGTGGGTGGCAGTACTTC. Translating it yields CASSDGGWQYF. This rearrangement joins TRBV10-1 to TRBJ2-7, with D uncertain. The CDR3 consists of 11 residues. Trimming shortened V by 3 bases and J by 9 bases, and 9 bases separated the two germline ends. CDR1 is WNHNN, CDR2 SYGVQD, per germline (reference sequence).

V usage is TRBV27 and J usage is TRBJ2-3, with TRBD2 matching 11 bases. J was trimmed by 5 bases and V by 2 bases; bases with no gene match: 3. The CDR3 is 15 residues long. Looked up from germline, CDR1 is MNHEY and CDR2 is SMNVEV (reference sequence). In DNA form, the CDR3 reads TGTGCCAGCAGTTTACAGGGACTAGCGGTAGATACGCAGTATTTT. This gives the protein CASSLQGLAVDTQYF.

This clone has just a few counts. This chain connects TRBV7-8 to TRBJ2-3; D call uncertain. The ends were cut back, 4 bases at V and 3 bases at J, with 14 bases in the middle. CDR3 length: 15 amino acids. The germline CDR1 and CDR2 sequences are SGHVS and FQNEAQ. Here the CDR3 DNA reads TGTGCCAGCAGCTCACACCAAATGTCGACAGATACGCAGTATTTT. Translated, it gives CASSSHQMSTDTQYF.

This sequence joins TRBV6-1 and TRBJ2-7; TRBD2 is a possible D gene (5 bases). V was pared by 6 bases and J by 1 base, with 16 bases between. The germline CDR1 and CDR2 sequences are MNHNS and SASEGT. CDR3 length equals 15 residues. The DNA for the CDR3 is TGTGCCAGCAGGGAGAGCGGACGATTATCCTACGAGCAGTACTTC. It is translated as CASRESGRLSYEQYF.

The V call is TRBV14, the J call TRBJ1-4; 9 nucleotides agree with TRBD1. This CDR3 has 14 residues. Germline V lookup: CDR1 SGHDN, CDR2 FVKESK. J lost 12 bases, V lost 1 base, and 6 bases had no gene match. CDR3 sequence (DNA): TGTGCCAGCAGCCAAGTTGACAGGGGGAGGGAACTGTTTTTT. This encodes CASSQVDRGRELFF.

The chain joins TRBV18 to TRBJ2-2; D not resolved. CDR1 and CDR2 (germline): KGHSH, LQKENI. The V gene lost 6 bases and the J gene lost 1 base, with 9 bases spanning the gap. The CDR3 covers 14 residues. CDR3 protein: CASSPDGNTGELFF. In DNA, the CDR3 is TGTGCCAGCTCCCCGGACGGGAACACCGGGGAGCTGTTTTTT. The variable domain in full, with the rest retrieved from reference TRBV18 and TRBJ2-2, is NAGVMQNPRHLVRRRGQEARLRCSPMKGHSHVYWYRQLPEEGLKFMVYLQKENIIDESGMPKERFSAEFPKEGPSILRIQQVVRGDSAAYFCASSPDGNTGELFFGEGSRLTVL.

V usage is TRBV4-1 and J usage is TRBJ2-3; 13 bases match TRBD2. The CDR3 loop spans 18 amino acids. The V segment lost 0 bases and the J segment 2 bases; nucleotides outside the gene matches: 5. The germline V gene encodes CDR1 MGHRA and CDR2 YSYEKL. This CDR3 reads CASSQDLTSGRNTDTQYF. The DNA of the CDR3 is TGCGCCAGCAGCCAAGATTTGACTAGCGGGAGGAACACAGATACGCAGTATTTT.

This clone has only one observation. The rearrangement uses TRBV11-2 and TRBJ1-2, with D perhaps matching TRBD1 (6 bases). There are 16 residues in the CDR3. Trimming pared 4 bases from V and 5 bases from J, leaving 20 bases between. Per germline, CDR1 SGHAT and CDR2 FQNNGV. CDR3 amino acids: CASSSPSSTGSYGYTF. CDR3 nucleotide sequence: TGTGCCAGCAGCTCACCCTCCTCGACAGGATCGTATGGCTACACCTTC.

The V call is TRBV5-5, the J call TRBJ2-5; D may match TRBD1 or TRBD2 (5 bases each). The length of the CDR3 is 14 residues. Trimming took off 3 bases at V and 5 bases at J, with 14 bases between the two ends. Germline assignment: CDR1 SGHKS and CDR2 YYEKEE (reference sequence). CDR3 residues: CASSSRRGAETQYF. As DNA, the CDR3 is TGTGCCAGCAGCTCGAGACGAGGGGCCGAGACCCAGTACTTC.

This clone was detected ten times or more. The V gene is TRBV7-2, the J gene TRBJ2-1; unclear D gene. This CDR3 has 13 amino acids. V lost 5 bases, J lost 8 bases, and 13 bases lay in between. From germline, CDR1 is SGHTA and CDR2 FQGNSA. The CDR3 loop is CASSPRRGHEQFF. CDR3 nucleotide sequence: TGTGCCAGCAGCCCTAGACGTGGACATGAGCAGTTCTTC.

V usage is TRBV29-1 and J usage is TRBJ1-2, with D hard to call. The CDR3 totals 12 residues. Germline V gene sequence: CDR1 SQVTM, CDR2 ANQGSEA. Between the trimmed V and J ends, which lost 2 bases and 4 bases, there was a span of 8 bases. In nucleotides, the CDR3 is TGCAGCGTTGAAAGAGCGGCCTATGGCTACACCTTC. This codes for CSVERAAYGYTF. Full variable domain (rest looked up from reference TRBV29-1 and TRBJ1-2): SAVISQKPSRDICQRGTSLTIQCQVDSQVTMMFWYRQQPGQSLTLIATANQGSEATYESGFVIDKFPISRPNLTFSTLTVSNMSPEDSSIYLCSVERAAYGYTFGSGTRLTVV.

This chain links TRBV10-2 with TRBJ2-7, with 12 bases fitting TRBD2. Germline loops: CDR1 WSHSY, CDR2 SAAADI. The V gene end was trimmed by 6 bases and the J gene end by 4 bases; junction bases not matched to a gene: 4. The CDR3 spans 14 residues. The CDR3 here is CASRLGTSGYEQYF. The CDR3 nucleotides read TGCGCCAGCAGATTAGGGACTAGCGGGTACGAGCAGTACTTC.

The V gene is TRBV2, the J gene TRBJ1-5; tentative D call: TRBD1 (5 bases). Germline lookup yields CDR1 SNHLY and CDR2 FYNNEI. The length of the CDR3 is 13 residues. The V end lost 3 bases, the J end lost 6 bases, and 9 bases lay between the germline ends. The CDR3 protein is CASSEWGGQPQHF. CDR3 nucleotides: TGTGCCAGCAGTGAGTGGGGGGGTCAGCCCCAGCATTTT.

The chain is built from TRBV28 and TRBJ1-2, with a possible D match to TRBD1 (5 bases). Germline CDR1 is MDHEN and CDR2 is SYDVKM. The V gene lost 7 bases and the J gene lost 5 bases, with 20 bases spanning the gap. The CDR3 has 15 amino acids. This CDR3 reads CASTPHMGQSYGYTF. Written as DNA, the CDR3 is TGTGCCAGCACTCCACATATGGGGCAGTCATATGGCTACACCTTC.

This clone showed up just once. This chain joins TRBV15 and TRBJ2-1; 8 bases fit TRBD2. The CDR3 runs 17 residues. After removal of 1 base from V and 0 bases from J, the junction contained 5 bases not matched to a gene. Germline-derived CDR1 and CDR2 are LNHNV and YYDKDF (reference sequence). The chain's CDR3 is CATSRGGSGASYNEQFF. The CDR3, as DNA: TGTGCCACCAGCAGAGGTGGTAGCGGGGCCTCCTACAATGAGCAGTTCTTC.

This clone was recorded a few times. The rearrangement uses TRBV5-5 and TRBJ2-5; TRBD1 agrees at 10 bases. V gave up 4 bases and J gave up 2 bases; unmatched junction bases: 14. The CDR3 sequence is 18 residues long. The germline CDR1 and CDR2 sequences are SGHKS and YYEKEE (reference sequence). CDR3 loop: CASSPRSVRTGGQETQYF. In DNA, the CDR3 is TGTGCCAGCAGCCCTCGTAGTGTGAGGACAGGGGGACAAGAGACCCAGTACTTC.

The rearrangement uses TRBV5-1 and TRBJ1-1, with a possible D match to TRBD1 (5 bases). There are 13 residues in the CDR3. Germline CDR1 and CDR2: SGHRS and YFSETQ. The ends were cut back, 4 bases at V and 4 bases at J, with 11 bases in the middle. CDR3 DNA: TGCGCCAGCAGCCCGTGGGGGGGCACTGAAGCTTTCTTT. Its protein product is CASSPWGGTEAFF. Full variable domain (rest looked up from reference TRBV5-1 and TRBJ1-1): KAGVTQTPRYLIKTRGQQVTLSCSPISGHRSVSWYQQTPGQGLQFLFEYFSETQRNKGNFPGRFSGRQFSNSRSEMNVSTLELGDSALYLCASSPWGGTEAFFGQGTRLTVV.

The chain carries TRBV11-2 and TRBJ2-3; TRBD2 aligns across 7 bases. Germline V gene data show CDR1 as SGHAT and CDR2 as FQNNGV. This CDR3 is built from 16 residues. J gave up 4 bases and V 1 base, and 8 bases lay outside the gene matches. For the CDR3, the DNA is TGTGCCAGCAGCTTAGTAGGCGGGAGCAAGGCAGATACGCAGTATTTT. Its translation is CASSLVGGSKADTQYF.

CDR3 loop: CASSVGLAGVTQYF. For the CDR3, the DNA is TGTGCCAGCAGCGTCGGACTAGCGGGAGTGACCCAGTACTTC. The gene calls are TRBV9 and TRBJ2-5, with 13 positions matching TRBD2. V lost 2 bases, J lost 7 bases, and 2 bases stayed unmatched. CDR1 SGDLS and CDR2 YYNGEE come from the germline V gene. The CDR3 extends over 14 amino acids.

In this sample, this clone turned up a few times. V and J are TRBV7-9 and TRBJ1-5; D call uncertain. CDR1 is SEHNR, CDR2 FQNEAQ, per germline (reference sequence). The CDR3 runs 13 residues. V was clipped by 5 bases and J by 5 bases, with 10 bases between them. CDR3 region: CASSLGLYQPQHF. CDR3 bases: TGTGCCAGCAGCCTTGGGCTTTATCAGCCCCAGCATTTT.

This chain connects TRBV14 to TRBJ1-3; a possible D gene is TRBD1 (5 bases). Between the trimmed V and J ends, which lost 6 bases and 0 bases, there was a span of 9 bases. The CDR3 contains 14 residues. CDR1 and CDR2 from the germline V gene are SGHDN and FVKESK. CDR3 protein: CASRPGISGNTIYF. CDR3 DNA: TGTGCCAGCAGACCAGGGATCTCTGGAAACACCATATATTTT.

This clone occurred a few times. The chain is built from TRBV28 and TRBJ1-2; TRBD1 matches 10 bases. CDR3 length: 15 amino acids. Germline CDR1 and CDR2: MDHEN and SYDVKM. V lost 10 bases to trimming and J lost 4 bases; unmatched junction nucleotides: 12. The CDR3 is CAIAPRDRGPYGYTF. Written as DNA, the CDR3 is TGTGCCATCGCACCCCGGGACAGGGGTCCCTATGGCTACACCTTC.

The chain uses TRBV5-4 and TRBJ1-5, with D possibly being TRBD1 (5 bases). The CDR3 totals 14 residues. CDR1 SGHNT and CDR2 YYREEE come from the germline V gene (reference sequence). Trimming stripped 4 bases from V and 1 base from J, with 9 bases between. CDR3 in amino acids: CASSGWDSNQPQHF. In DNA, the CDR3 is TGTGCCAGCAGCGGGTGGGACAGCAATCAGCCCCAGCATTTT.

The CDR3 region is CASSEEFADTQYF. For the CDR3, the DNA is TGTGCCAGCAGTGAAGAGTTCGCCGATACGCAGTATTTT. The genes are TRBV6-1 and TRBJ2-3; no definite D call. Germline V lookup: CDR1 MNHNS, CDR2 SASEGT. V lost 1 base to trimming and J lost 6 bases, with 8 bases between them. This CDR3 spans 13 amino acids.

The genes are TRBV7-9 and TRBJ2-1, with 11 bases aligning to TRBD2. Trimming at V came to 5 bases and at J to 0 bases, leaving 6 bases not matched to a gene. Looked up from germline, CDR1 is SEHNR and CDR2 is FQNEAQ (reference sequence). The CDR3 is made up of 17 amino acids. CDR3 coding DNA: TGTGCCAGCAGCCCAAGACTAGCGGGACCCTCCTACAATGAGCAGTTCTTC. Encoded protein: CASSPRLAGPSYNEQFF.

This clone appeared a few times. Other nucleotide sequences in the sample specify the same CDR3. The chain uses TRBV25-1 and TRBJ2-1, with 10 bases identical to TRBD2. The CDR3 contains 14 residues. V dropped 4 bases and J dropped 7; count of bases not matched to a gene: 4. CDR1 and CDR2 (germline): MGHDK, SYGVNS. Here the CDR3 reads CASSALAGLNEQFF. CDR3 DNA: TGTGCCAGCAGTGCACTAGCGGGGCTAAATGAGCAGTTCTTC. The variable domain in full, with the rest retrieved from reference TRBV25-1 and TRBJ2-1, is EADIYQTPRYLVIGTGKKITLECSQTMGHDKMYWYQQDPGMELHLIHYSYGVNSTEKGDLSSESTVSRIRTEHFPLTLESARPSHTSQYLCASSALAGLNEQFFGPGTRLTVL.

The chain carries TRBV5-1 and TRBJ2-3; 12 bases are a match to TRBD1. The CDR3 spans 21 residues. In germline, CDR1 is SGHRS, CDR2 YFSETQ. V shed 4 bases and J 1 base; nucleotides not matched to a gene: 19. CDR3 residues: CASSPDRDRGLGRTGTDTQYF. CDR3 sequence (DNA): TGCGCCAGCAGCCCAGACCGGGACAGGGGGCTTGGACGGACGGGCACAGATACGCAGTATTTT.

The chain employs TRBV18 and TRBJ1-1, with 7 nucleotides matching TRBD1. Germline V CDR1 and CDR2: KGHSH, LQKENI. The length of the CDR3 is 14 residues. J gave up 1 base and V 6 bases, and 5 bases lay outside the gene matches. CDR3 protein: CASSRTGKNTEAFF. The CDR3 DNA reads as TGTGCCAGCTCCCGGACAGGAAAGAACACTGAAGCTTTCTTT.

This chain links TRBV28 with TRBJ1-1; D not resolved. V lost 7 bases and J 6 bases, leaving 15 bases between the germline ends. The CDR3 is 13 residues long. CDR1 is MDHEN and CDR2 is SYDVKM in the germline V gene. The CDR3 DNA is TGTGCCAGCACCCTTATGATGGGGTCTGAAGCTTTCTTT. Protein sequence: CASTLMMGSEAFF.

V is TRBV5-8 and J is TRBJ1-2, with 7 nucleotides matching TRBD1. Trimming removed 1 base from V and 5 bases from J; junction bases left unmatched: 8. Germline values: CDR1 SGHTS, CDR2 YDEGEE. This CDR3 comprises 15 residues. CDR3 protein: CASSLSPGQFYGYTF. CDR3 coding DNA: TGTGCCAGCAGCTTGTCCCCGGGACAGTTTTATGGCTACACCTTC.